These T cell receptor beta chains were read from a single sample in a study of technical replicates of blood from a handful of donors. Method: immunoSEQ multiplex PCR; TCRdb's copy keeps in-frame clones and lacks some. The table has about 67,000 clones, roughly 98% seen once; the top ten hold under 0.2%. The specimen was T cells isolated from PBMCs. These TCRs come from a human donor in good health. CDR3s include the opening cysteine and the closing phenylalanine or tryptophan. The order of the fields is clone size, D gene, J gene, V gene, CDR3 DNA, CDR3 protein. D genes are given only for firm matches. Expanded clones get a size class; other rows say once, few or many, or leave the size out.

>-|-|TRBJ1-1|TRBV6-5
TGTGCCAGCAGCTTCGACTGGACTGAAGCTTTCTTT
CASSFDWTEAFF
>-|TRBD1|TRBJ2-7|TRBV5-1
TGCGCCAGCAGCTTGAGGACAGGGCCCTCCTACGAGCAGTACTTC
CASSLRTGPSYEQYF
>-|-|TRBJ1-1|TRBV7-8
TGTGCCACCAAACCCACGAGGGAACTAACAAACGTAGCTTTCTTT
CATKPTRELTNVAFF
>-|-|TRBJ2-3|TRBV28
TGTGCCAGCAGTCTAAGGACAGACTCTAGCACAGATACGCAGTATTTT
CASSLRTDSSTDTQYF
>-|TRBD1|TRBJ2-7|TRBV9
TGTGCCAGCAGCGTAGGCCCCGGGGACAGGGGGTTCGAGCAGTACTTC
CASSVGPGDRGFEQYF
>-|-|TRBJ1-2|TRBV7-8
TGTGCCAGCAGCTTGGAGGCGGGGGCGCTGTATGGCTACACCTTC
CASSLEAGALYGYTF
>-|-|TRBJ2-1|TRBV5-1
TGCGCCAGCAAACTTGAGGGAGTCACCTACAATGAGCAGTTCTTC
CASKLEGVTYNEQFF
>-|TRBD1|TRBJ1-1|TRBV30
TGTGCCTGGAGTGCCCTACAGGGGGCGTGGACTGAAGCTTTCTTT
CAWSALQGAWTEAFF
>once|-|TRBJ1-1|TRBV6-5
TGTGCCAGCAGACTTCGACAATCACTGAACACTGAAGCTTTCTTT
CASRLRQSLNTEAFF
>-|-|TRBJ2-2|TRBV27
TGTGCCAGCAGTTTAAGGACAGAGCGAACCGGGGAGCTGTTTTTT
CASSLRTERTGELFF
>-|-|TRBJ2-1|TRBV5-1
TGCGCCAGCAGAGCTAGCTCCTACAATGAGCAGTTCTTC
CASRASSYNEQFF
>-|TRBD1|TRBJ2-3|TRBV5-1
TGCGCCAGCAGCTTGGGGACAGGGGGCCTAGCGGGGAGCACAGATACGCAGTATTTT
CASSLGTGGLAGSTDTQYF
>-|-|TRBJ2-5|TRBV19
TGTGCCAGTAGTGCTGACAGGATCTTGAGTGAGACCCAGTACTTC
CASSADRILSETQYF
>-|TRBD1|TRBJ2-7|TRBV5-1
TGCGCCAGCAGCCCCCGGGACAGCTCCTACGAGCAGTACTTC
CASSPRDSSYEQYF
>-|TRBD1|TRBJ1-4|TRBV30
TGTGCCTGGAGTGTACAGGGACAGGGTAAACTGTTTTTT
CAWSVQGQGKLFF
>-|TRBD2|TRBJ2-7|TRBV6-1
TGTGCCAGCAGTGGACGAGGGACTAGCGGGAGGTCTTTGATTTACGAGCAGTACTTC
CASSGRGTSGRSLIYEQYF
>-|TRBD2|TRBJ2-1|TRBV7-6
TGTGCCAGCAGCAAGTCTAGCGGGAGCTCCTACAATGAGCAGTTCTTC
CASSKSSGSSYNEQFF
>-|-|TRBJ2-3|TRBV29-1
TGCAGCGCCCCACGGGGGGCGCAAACAGATACGCAGTATTTT
CSAPRGAQTDTQYF
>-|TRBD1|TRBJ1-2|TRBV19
TGTGCCAGTAAGCTGCTGGGGGACAGGGATTATGGCTACACCTTC
CASKLLGDRDYGYTF
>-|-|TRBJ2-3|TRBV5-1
TGCGCCAGCAGCTTGGGGCTAGAATTAGATACGCAGTATTTT
CASSLGLELDTQYF
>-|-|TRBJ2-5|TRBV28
TGTGCCAGCAGCGGGCCAACAGGGGACTTCAGGAAGACCCAGTACTTC
CASSGPTGDFRKTQYF
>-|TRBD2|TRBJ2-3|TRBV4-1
TGCGCCAGCAGCCCTAGGACTAGCGGGAGAGGAGATACGCAGTATTTT
CASSPRTSGRGDTQYF
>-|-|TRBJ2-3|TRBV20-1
TGCAGTGCCATAGCAGATACGCAGTATTTT
CSAIADTQYF
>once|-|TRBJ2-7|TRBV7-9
TGTGCCAGCAGCTTACGAGGGTCGGCGGGCGAGCAGTACTTC
CASSLRGSAGEQYF
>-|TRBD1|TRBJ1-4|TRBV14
TGTGCCAGCAGCCTTCTGCAGGGGGCGGATGAAAAACTGTTTTTT
CASSLLQGADEKLFF
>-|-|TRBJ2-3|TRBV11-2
TGTGCCAGCAGCTCCCTATCAGGGCATACGCAGTATTTT
CASSSLSGHTQYF
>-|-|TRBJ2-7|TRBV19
TGTGCCAGTAGTATAGGTCAGGGAGGCTACGAGCAGTACTTC
CASSIGQGGYEQYF
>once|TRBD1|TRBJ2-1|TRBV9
TGTGCCAGCAGCGCGGGACAGGGGGCCTACAATGAGCAGTTCTTC
CASSAGQGAYNEQFF
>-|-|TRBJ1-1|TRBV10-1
TGCGCCAGCAGTGAATTCCGGGGTTTGAACACTGAAGCTTTCTTT
CASSEFRGLNTEAFF
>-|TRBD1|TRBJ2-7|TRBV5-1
TGCGCCAGCAGCCCCGGGACAGGGGCTGTGGAGCAGTACTTC
CASSPGTGAVEQYF
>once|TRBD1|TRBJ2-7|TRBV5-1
TGCGCCAGCAGCTTCCCGGGACAGGGCTCCTACGAGCAGTACTTC
CASSFPGQGSYEQYF
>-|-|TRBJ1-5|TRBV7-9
TGTGCCAGCAACTCGTATAGCAATCAGCCCCAGCATTTT
CASNSYSNQPQHF